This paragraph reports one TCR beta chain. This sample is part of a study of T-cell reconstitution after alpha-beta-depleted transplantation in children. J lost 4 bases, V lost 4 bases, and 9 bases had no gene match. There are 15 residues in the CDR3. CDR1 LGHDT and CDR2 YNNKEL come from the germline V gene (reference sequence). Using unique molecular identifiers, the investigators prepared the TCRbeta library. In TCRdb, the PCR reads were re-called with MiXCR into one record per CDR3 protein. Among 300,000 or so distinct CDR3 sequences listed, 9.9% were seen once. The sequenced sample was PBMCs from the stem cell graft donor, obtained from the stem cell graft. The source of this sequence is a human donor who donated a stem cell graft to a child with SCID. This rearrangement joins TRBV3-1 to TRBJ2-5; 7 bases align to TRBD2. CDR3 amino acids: CASSRGGRRVETQYF. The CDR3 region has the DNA TGTGCCAGCAGCCGGGGGGGAAGAAGGGTAGAGACCCAGTACTTC.